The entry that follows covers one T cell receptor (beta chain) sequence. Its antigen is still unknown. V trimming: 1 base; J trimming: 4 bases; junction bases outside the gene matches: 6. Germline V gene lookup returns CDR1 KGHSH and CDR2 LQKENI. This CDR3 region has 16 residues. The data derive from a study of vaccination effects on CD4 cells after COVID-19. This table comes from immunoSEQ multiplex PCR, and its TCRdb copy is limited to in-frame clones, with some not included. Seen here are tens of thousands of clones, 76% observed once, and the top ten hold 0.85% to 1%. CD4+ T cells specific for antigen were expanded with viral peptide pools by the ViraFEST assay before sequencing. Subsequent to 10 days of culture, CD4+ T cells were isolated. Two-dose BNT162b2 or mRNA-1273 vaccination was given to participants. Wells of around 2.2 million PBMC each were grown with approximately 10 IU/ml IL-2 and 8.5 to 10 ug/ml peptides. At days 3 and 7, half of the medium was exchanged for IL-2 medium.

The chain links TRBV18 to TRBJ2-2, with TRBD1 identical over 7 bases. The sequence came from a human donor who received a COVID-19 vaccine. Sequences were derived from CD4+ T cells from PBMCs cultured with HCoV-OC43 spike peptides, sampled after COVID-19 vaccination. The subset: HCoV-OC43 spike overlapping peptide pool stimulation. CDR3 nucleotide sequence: TGTGCCAGCTCACCACAGGGGGCGGCGGCCACCGGGGAGCTGTTTTTT. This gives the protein CASSPQGAAATGELFF.